This record covers a single T cell receptor (beta chain). Method: immunoSEQ multiplex PCR; TCRdb's copy keeps in-frame clones and lacks some. The table shows 300,000 or so clones, with about 61% occurring only once. These data are taken from a study of cytotoxic CD8 clonotypes in ibrutinib-treated CLL. On the study more broadly: Included were 11 to 12 relapsed/refractory and roughly 15 treatment-naive patients, of whom approximately 17 were IGHV unmutated.

Germline loops: CDR1 SGHDT, CDR2 YYEEEE. The trim removed 1 base at V and 7 bases at J, leaving 10 bases unmatched. The CDR3 loop spans 16 amino acids. The sequence was obtained from a human donor with chronic lymphocytic leukemia. The sequencing here drew on PBMCs, taken after 36 months of ibrutinib treatment. The J gene is TRBJ1-5, the V gene TRBV5-6, with TRBD1 identical over 8 bases. The CDR3 protein is CASSLSGQGGRQPQHF. The CDR3 bases are TGTGCCAGCAGCTTGAGTGGACAGGGAGGACGACAGCCCCAGCATTTT.